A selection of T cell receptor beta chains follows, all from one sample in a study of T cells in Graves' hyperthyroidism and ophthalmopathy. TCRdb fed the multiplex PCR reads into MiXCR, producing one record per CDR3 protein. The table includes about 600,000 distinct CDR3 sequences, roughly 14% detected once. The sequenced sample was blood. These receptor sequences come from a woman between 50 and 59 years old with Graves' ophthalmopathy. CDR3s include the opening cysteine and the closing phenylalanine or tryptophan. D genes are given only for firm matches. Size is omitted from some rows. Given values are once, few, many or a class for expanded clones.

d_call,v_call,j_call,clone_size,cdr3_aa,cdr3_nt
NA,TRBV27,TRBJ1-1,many,CASSLSRRSVNTEAFF,TGTGCCAGCAGTTTATCCCGCAGGTCCGTGAACACTGAAGCTTTCTTT
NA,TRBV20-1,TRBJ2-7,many,CSARGAGTGHYEQYF,TGCAGTGCTAGAGGAGCGGGGACAGGCCACTACGAGCAGTACTTC
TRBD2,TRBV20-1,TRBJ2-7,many,CSASPLAGRTSYEQYF,TGCAGTGCCTCTCCTCTAGCGGGAAGGACCTCCTACGAGCAGTACTTC
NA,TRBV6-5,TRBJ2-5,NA,CASSSGLRDEGTQYF,TGTGCCAGCAGTTCGGGCCTCCGCGATGAGGGGACCCAGTACTTC
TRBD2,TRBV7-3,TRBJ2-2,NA,CASSLSTSGYTGELFF,TGTGCCAGCAGCTTAAGTACTAGCGGGTACACCGGGGAGCTGTTTTTT
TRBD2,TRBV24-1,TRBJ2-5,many,CATSEGLLAGETQYF,TGTGCCACCAGTGAAGGATTACTAGCGGGAGAGACCCAGTACTTC
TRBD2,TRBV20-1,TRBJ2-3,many,CSALRPSGRSVQYF,TGCAGTGCTCTTAGACCTAGCGGGAGGTCAGTCCAGTATTTT
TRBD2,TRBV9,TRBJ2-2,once,CASSAPGTRLNTGELFF,TGTGCCAGCAGCGCCCCCGGGACTAGGTTGAACACCGGGGAGCTGTTTTTT
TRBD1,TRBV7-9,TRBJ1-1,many,CASRPTWRDRVSEAFF,TGTGCCAGCAGACCTACATGGCGGGACAGGGTGTCTGAAGCTTTCTTT
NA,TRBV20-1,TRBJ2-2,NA,CSARDRVNGELLF,TGCAGTGCTAGAGATAGGGTCAACGGGGAGCTGCTTTTT
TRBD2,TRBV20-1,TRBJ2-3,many,CSARDRLAGSTDTQYF,TGCAGTGCTAGAGACCGACTAGCGGGCAGCACAGATACGCAGTATTTT
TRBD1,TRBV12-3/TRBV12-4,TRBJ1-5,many,CASSLGQGLNQPQHF,TGTGCCAGCAGTCTTGGACAGGGCCTAAATCAGCCCCAGCATTTT
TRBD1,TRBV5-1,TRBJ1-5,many,CASSPGTGGSDQPQHF,TGCGCCAGCAGCCCAGGGACAGGGGGCAGCGATCAGCCCCAGCATTTT
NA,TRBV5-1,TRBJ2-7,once,CASLTYEQYF,TGCGCCAGCCTCACCTACGAGCAGTACTTC
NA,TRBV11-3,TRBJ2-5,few,CASSPRGQFQETQYF,TGTGCCAGCAGCCCGCGGGGCCAGTTCCAAGAGACCCAGTACTTC
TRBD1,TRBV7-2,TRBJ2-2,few,CASSFYRGEAGELFF,TGTGCCAGCAGCTTTTACAGGGGAGAGGCCGGGGAGCTGTTTTTT
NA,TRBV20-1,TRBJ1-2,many,CSARDPRGSYGYTF,TGCAGTGCTAGAGATCCGCGGGGGTCCTATGGCTACACCTTC
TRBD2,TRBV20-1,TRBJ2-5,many,CSARDHGWGGRYQETQYF,TGCAGTGCTAGAGATCATGGGTGGGGCGGGAGGTACCAAGAGACCCAGTACTTC
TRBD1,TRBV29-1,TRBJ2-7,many,CSVQTGTGGSYEQYF,TGCAGCGTTCAGACCGGGACAGGGGGATCCTACGAGCAGTACTTC
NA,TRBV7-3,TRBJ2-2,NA,CASSLQGTTNTGELFF,TGTGCCAGCAGCTTACAGGGCACAACGAACACCGGGGAGCTGTTTTTT
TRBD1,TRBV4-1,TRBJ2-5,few,CASSHPGQGRQETQYF,TGCGCCAGCAGCCATCCGGGACAGGGACGCCAAGAGACCCAGTACTTC
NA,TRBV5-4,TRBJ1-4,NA,CASSLAPEGGEKLFF,TGTGCCAGCAGCTTGGCCCCGGAGGGGGGTGAAAAACTGTTTTTT
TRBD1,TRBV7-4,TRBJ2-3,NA,CASSRNRGAADTQYF,TGTGCCAGCAGCCGGAACAGGGGTGCGGCAGATACGCAGTATTTT
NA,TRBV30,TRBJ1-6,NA,CAWRGSKGPNRPLHF,TGTGCCTGGAGAGGATCGAAGGGCCCGAACAGACCCCTCCACTTT
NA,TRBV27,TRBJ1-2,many,CASSPELETEYGYTF,TGTGCCAGCAGTCCGGAGCTTGAGACCGAATATGGCTACACCTTC
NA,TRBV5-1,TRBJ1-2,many,CASSLAAGIDYGYTF,TGCGCCAGCAGCTTGGCCGCGGGGATTGACTATGGCTACACCTTC
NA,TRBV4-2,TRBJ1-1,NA,CASSQGVGWQTSEAFF,TGTGCCAGCAGCCAAGGGGTCGGCTGGCAGACGTCTGAAGCTTTCTTT
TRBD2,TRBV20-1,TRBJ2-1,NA,CSARQLAGVYEQFF,TGCAGTGCTAGACAGCTAGCGGGAGTCTATGAGCAGTTCTTC
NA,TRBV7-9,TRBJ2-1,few,CASSFPTGYNEQFF,TGTGCCAGCAGCTTCCCCACAGGATACAATGAGCAGTTCTTC
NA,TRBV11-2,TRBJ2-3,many,CASSRGQISTDTQYF,TGTGCCAGCAGCCGTGGACAGATTAGCACAGATACGCAGTATTTT
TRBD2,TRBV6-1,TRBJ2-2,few,CATQEAGVSPSLFF,TGTGCCACACAGGAAGCGGGAGTATCCCCATCGCTGTTTTTT
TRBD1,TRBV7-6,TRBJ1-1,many,CASSLGQGSGEAFF,TGTGCCAGCAGCTTAGGACAGGGGTCGGGAGAAGCTTTCTTT
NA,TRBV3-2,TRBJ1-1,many,CASSRGAGGGVSAFF,TGTGCCAGCAGCAGAGGGGCTGGAGGGGGAGTCTCGGCTTTCTTT
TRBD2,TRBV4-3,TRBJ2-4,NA,CASSPGTIATPLGNIQYF,TGCGCCAGCAGCCCAGGGACTATTGCGACCCCGTTGGGAAACATTCAGTACTTC
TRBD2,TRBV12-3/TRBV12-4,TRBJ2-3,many,CASSLEGAGVENTQYF,TGTGCCAGCAGTCTGGAAGGGGCGGGAGTTGAGAATACGCAGTATTTT
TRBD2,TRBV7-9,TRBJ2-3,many,CASSLKGLAGVRGTDTQYF,TGTGCCAGCAGCTTGAAGGGACTAGCGGGAGTTAGAGGCACAGATACGCAGTATTTT
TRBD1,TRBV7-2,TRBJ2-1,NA,CASSLRQGTSSYNEQFF,TGTGCCAGCAGCTTAAGACAGGGGACTTCCTCCTACAATGAGCAGTTCTTC
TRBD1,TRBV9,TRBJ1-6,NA,CASSVTLDREGSPLHF,TGTGCCAGCAGCGTCACATTGGACAGGGAAGGTTCACCCCTCCACTTT
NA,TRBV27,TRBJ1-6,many,CASATRGGSPLHF,TGTGCCAGCGCGACCAGGGGTGGGTCACCCCTCCACTTT
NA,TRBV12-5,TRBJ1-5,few,CASGPSLRPQHF,TGTGCTAGTGGTCCTAGCCTTCGGCCCCAGCATTTT
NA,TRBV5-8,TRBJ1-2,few,CASSLELALNYGYTF,TGTGCCAGCAGCTTGGAGCTAGCCCTTAACTATGGCTACACCTTC